A single sample is the source of the 21 T cell receptor beta chains below, sequenced in a study of T cells in Graves' hyperthyroidism and ophthalmopathy. Template material for amplifying TCR beta CDR3 regions consisted of RNA transcripts. Carried out on the TCR CDR3, a first-round RT-PCR used the HTBI primer set. From the multiplex PCR reads, TCRdb called clonotypes with MiXCR, one entry per CDR3 protein. Of over 700,000 distinct CDR3 sequences listed, 35% to 40% were seen once; the top ten hold approximately 10%. Sequenced: blood. The receptors come from a man younger than 30 with Graves' hyperthyroidism.

This clonotype was seen a handful of times. The CDR3 DNA reads TGTGCCAGCAGCTTAGGATTCTCGGGGGGGCAGCCCCAGCATTTT. The encoded protein is CASSLGFSGGQPQHF. This chain links TRBV11-2 with TRBJ1-5; D might be TRBD1 (5 bases). The CDR3 length is 15 residues. CDR1 is SGHAT and CDR2 is FQNNGV in the germline V gene. The V and J ends lost 1 base and 7 bases respectively, with 14 bases between them.

As concerns this clonotype: The junction departs from the called germline gene at one end, perhaps through a read error. This chain connects TRBV4-1 to TRBJ2-7; TRBD1 or TRBD2 may be the D gene (5 bases each). Germline V gene data show CDR1 as MGHRA and CDR2 as YSYEKL. CDR3 length: 16 residues. DNA for the CDR3: TGTGCCAGCAGCCAAGAGTCCGGGACGACGACCTACGAGCAGTACTTC. This sequence encodes CASSQESGTTTYEQYF.

This clonotype was counted only a few times. The chain joins TRBV5-8 to TRBJ1-2, with TRBD1 matching over 9 bases. Trimming took 6 bases from V and 10 from J; bases not matched to a gene: 10. Germline CDR1 SGHTS, CDR2 YDEGEE. This CDR3 has 13 residues. CDR3 residues: CASTSGQGEYYTF. In DNA, the CDR3 is TGTGCCAGCACTTCGGGACAGGGAGAATACTACACCTTC.

On this clonotype itself: The germline gene is not matched at one end of the junction; a read error may be the cause. The chain is built from TRBV10-3 and TRBJ2-7; no reliable D call. Germline values: CDR1 ENHRY, CDR2 SYGVKD. The CDR3 extends over 15 amino acids. CDR3 coding DNA: TGTGCCAGCAGTGAAAGAGCAATTCTTCCCTACGAGCAGTACTTC. Protein: CASSERAILPYEQYF.

The chain combines TRBV20-1 with TRBJ2-2; tentatively, D is TRBD2 (6 bases). The V end lost 6 bases, the J end lost 10 bases, and 21 bases lay between the germline ends. CDR3 size: 14 residues. Germline V gives CDR1 DFQATT, CDR2 SNEGSKA (reference sequence). In DNA form, the CDR3 reads TGCAGTGCCAGGGTCGGGCGGGGAATAGAGGAGCTGTTTTTT. Translating it yields CSARVGRGIEELFF.

The chain joins TRBV5-1 to TRBJ1-4; D gene uncertain. The J call may be in error: the DNA end matches TRBJ2-2 better. The CDR3 sequence is 15 residues long. The germline CDR1 and CDR2 sequences are SGHRS and YFSETQ. CDR3 in amino acids: CASSLEAPGTGELFF. The CDR3 DNA is TGCGCCAGCAGCTTGGAAGCGCCGGGCACCGGGGAGCTGTTTTTT.

The rearrangement joins TRBV5-1 to TRBJ2-7; 9 bases fit TRBD1. The CDR3 loop spans 15 amino acids. Germline V gene lookup returns CDR1 SGHRS and CDR2 YFSETQ. V dropped 4 bases and J dropped 2; count of bases not matched to a gene: 7. The chain's CDR3 is CASSPLGTGPYEQYF. The CDR3 DNA reads TGCGCCAGCAGCCCCCTCGGGACAGGGCCCTACGAGCAGTACTTC.

This clonotype has more than one count but fewer than ten. The chain uses TRBV29-1 and TRBJ2-2; a possible D gene is TRBD2 (5 bases). The V end was cut by 7 bases, the J end by 5 bases, with 14 bases between. The CDR3 length is 13 residues. From germline, CDR1 is SQVTM and CDR2 ANQGSEA. The chain's CDR3 is CSARLPGTGELFF. CDR3 coding DNA: TGCAGCGCCCGACTCCCGGGGACCGGGGAGCTGTTTTTT.

There are many counts of this clonotype. V gene TRBV2 combines with J gene TRBJ1-2; the match to TRBD1 covers 7 bases. The ends lost 5 bases at V and 3 bases at J; junction bases unmatched: 3. The CDR3 loop spans 13 amino acids. Germline-derived CDR1 and CDR2 are SNHLY and FYNNEI. The CDR3 loop is CASSRTGYYGYTF. For the CDR3, the DNA is TGTGCCAGCAGTCGGACAGGTTACTATGGCTACACCTTC.

As to this clonotype: With a much larger clone just one base away, this may be a read error. The rearrangement uses TRBV20-1 and TRBJ1-2; no clear D gene. Germline-derived CDR1 and CDR2 are DFQATT and SNEGSKA (reference sequence). The CDR3 loop spans 12 amino acids. Trimming removed 3 bases at V and 3 bases at J, with 8 bases between. The CDR3 DNA is TGCAGTGCTAGGGTTGCTGACTATGGCTACACCTTC. Translated: CSARVADYGYTF.

The chain is built from TRBV9 and TRBJ2-2; D is perhaps TRBD2 (6 bases). The germline CDR1 and CDR2 sequences are SGDLS and YYNGEE. The V end lost 2 bases, the J end lost 2 bases, and 13 bases lay between the germline ends. The CDR3 loop spans 16 amino acids. Here the CDR3 reads CASSVEGMSNTGELFF. The DNA for the CDR3 is TGTGCCAGCAGCGTGGAGGGCATGAGTAACACCGGGGAGCTGTTTTTT. Complete variable domain (other parts from reference TRBV9 and TRBJ2-2): DSGVTQTPKHLITATGQRVTLRCSPRSGDLSVYWYQQSLDQGLQFLIQYYNGEERAKGNILERFSAQQFPDLHSELNLSSLELGDSALYFCASSVEGMSNTGELFFGEGSRLTVL.

This clonotype was seen a few times. The chain recombines TRBV19 with TRBJ2-7, with 8 positions matching TRBD2. There are 14 residues in the CDR3. V was clipped by 3 bases and J by 3 bases; unmatched bases: 4. Per germline, CDR1 LNHDA and CDR2 SQIVND (reference sequence). Here the CDR3 reads CASSIGGGSYEQYF. The CDR3 DNA reads TGTGCCAGTAGTATCGGCGGGGGGAGCTACGAGCAGTACTTC.

The CDR3 DNA reads TGTGCCATCAGTGAGATGGGGACCCCCTCCTACGAGCAGTACTTC. It yields the protein CAISEMGTPSYEQYF. The rearrangement joins TRBV10-3 to TRBJ2-7, with D perhaps assigned TRBD1 or TRBD2 (5 bases each). Germline assignment: CDR1 ENHRY and CDR2 SYGVKD. There are 15 residues in the CDR3. Trimming pared 2 bases from V and 0 bases from J, leaving 11 bases between.

V is TRBV11-1 and J is TRBJ1-6; D unresolved. CDR3 length: 12 residues. Germline V gene sequence: CDR1 SGHAT, CDR2 FQDESV (reference sequence). CDR3 amino acids: CARDLGNSPLHF. The CDR3 DNA reads as TGTGCTAGAGATTTGGGAAATTCACCCCTCCACTTT.

On this clonotype: Being one base from a much bigger clone, this may be a read error. This chain links TRBV29-1 with TRBJ2-5; D possibly matches TRBD1 or TRBD2 (5 bases each). This CDR3 is built from 16 residues. Germline assignment: CDR1 SQVTM and CDR2 ANQGSEA. V was cut by 0 bases and J by 7 bases, with 21 bases left in between. The CDR3 DNA is TGCAGCGTTGAAGATCACCCGACGGTCTTTGGGGGGACCCAGTACTTC. Encoded protein: CSVEDHPTVFGGTQYF. Full variable domain (remainder filled in from reference TRBV29-1 and TRBJ2-5): SAVISQKPSRDICQRGTSLTIQCQVDSQVTMMFWYRQQPGQSLTLIATANQGSEATYESGFVIDKFPISRPNLTFSTLTVSNMSPEDSSIYLCSVEDHPTVFGGTQYFGPGTRLLVL.

The chain has TRBV11-2 and TRBJ1-1; TRBD1 matches 10 bases. This CDR3 is 17 amino acids long. V trimming: 4 bases; J trimming: 4 bases; junction bases outside the gene matches: 12. Germline-derived CDR1 and CDR2 are SGHAT and FQNNGV. The CDR3 sequence: CASSSGQGGYFGTEAFF. The DNA of the CDR3 is TGTGCCAGCAGCTCAGGACAGGGGGGGTACTTCGGCACTGAAGCTTTCTTT.

CDR3 residues: CASSPGEAVYTDTQYF. The CDR3 DNA reads as TGTGCCAGCAGCCCGGGGGAAGCGGTCTACACAGATACGCAGTATTTT. This rearrangement joins TRBV7-2 to TRBJ2-3; tentative D call: TRBD2 (6 bases). V shed 5 bases and J shed 2 bases, with 17 bases lying between them. The CDR3 totals 16 residues. The germline V gene has CDR1 SGHTA and CDR2 FQGNSA.

This clonotype has more than one count but fewer than ten. J is TRBJ2-5 and V is TRBV4-3, with a tentative D call TRBD1 (7 bases). The germline CDR1 and CDR2 sequences are LGHNA and YSLEER. This CDR3 region has 14 residues. V lost 4 bases, J lost 1 base, and 10 bases lay in between. CDR3 in DNA: TGCGCCAGCAGCCGACAGGGAGGCCAAGAGACCCAGTACTTC. Translated: CASSRQGGQETQYF.

This chain connects TRBV7-2 to TRBJ1-3; TRBD1 might be the D (5 bases). From germline, CDR1 is SGHTA and CDR2 FQGNSA. This CDR3 spans 16 amino acids. V was pared by 7 bases and J by 4 bases, with 20 bases between. The CDR3 DNA follows: TGTGCCAGCAACCAAGATGCGGGGGAAGGAGGAAACACCATATATTTT. Translated: CASNQDAGEGGNTIYF.

This clonotype was counted a few times. The chain employs TRBV7-2 and TRBJ2-2, with 8 bases lining up with TRBD2. The ends lost 0 bases at V and 5 bases at J; junction bases unmatched: 5. CDR3 size: 16 residues. Germline V lookup: CDR1 SGHTA, CDR2 FQGNSA. The CDR3 region has the DNA TGTGCCAGCAGCTTAGCCGGGAGGGGGACAACCGGGGAGCTGTTTTTT. It is translated as CASSLAGRGTTGELFF.

A note on this clonotype: Its ends do not fully match the called genes, so a read error is possible. The chain joins TRBV7-9 to TRBJ1-1, with a possible D match to TRBD1 (6 bases). In germline, CDR1 is SEHNR, CDR2 FQNEAQ (reference sequence). The CDR3 is made up of 11 amino acids. The CDR3 reads CTSGEGGRAFF. The CDR3 region has the DNA TGTACCAGCGGTGAGGGGGGCAGAGCTTTCTTT.